This T cell receptor (beta chain) is from a study of T cell repertoires in cytomegalovirus infection. Whole-study context: Public signatures in TCR beta pointed to CMV infection and matching HLA type.

Each CDR3 protein is one row after TCRdb ran MiXCR on the reads. Of about 740,000 distinct CDR3 sequences in the sample, 35% were seen once. V lost 5 bases and J lost 3, with 6 bases in between. The CDR3 is 12 amino acids. The origin of this receptor is a human donor in good health (CMV status not recorded). Some clones in this sample may be carry-over from other donors' samples. The rearrangement joins TRBV12-3 or TRBV12-4 to TRBJ2-3; D remains unclear. The specimen sequenced was PBMCs. The DNA of the CDR3 is TGTGCCAGCAGTATGTGGACAGATACGCAGTATTTT. Translation gives CASSMWTDTQYF.